This section outlines one TCR beta chain sequence together with its context. This sample is drawn from a study of shared clonotypes between healthy human individuals. Replicate sorted-subset PCRs were loaded with 150 to 250 ng DNA, about 30,000 T cell genomes. The table came from immunoSEQ multiplex PCR; TCRdb's copy has only in-frame clones and leaves some out. The repertoire includes about 2,500,000 clones, around 90% of them detected once, and roughly 0.14% sits in the top ten. The V end was cut by 3 bases, the J end by 0 bases, with 10 bases between. Germline values: CDR1 SGHDT, CDR2 YYEEEE. There are 15 residues in the CDR3.

This receptor was obtained from a man aged 18 to 30 in good health. This sequence joins TRBV5-6 and TRBJ1-5; the D is unclear. The sequenced material came from naive CD4+ T cells sorted from blood. Subset reported: CD45RA+ positively selected. Here the CDR3 reads CASSSGPLSNQPQHF. CDR3 nucleotide sequence: TGTGCCAGCAGCTCTGGACCGCTTAGCAATCAGCCCCAGCATTTT.